The following is a T cell receptor (beta chain) sequence with its context. This table comes from immunoSEQ multiplex PCR, and its TCRdb copy is limited to in-frame clones, with some not included. The sample includes around 300,000 clones, around 89% of them seen just once. The record originates from a study of blood T cell repertoires in COVID-19. V was pared by 0 bases and J by 3 bases, with 5 bases of the junction left unmatched. CDR1 and CDR2 from the germline V gene are LGHDT and YNNKEL (reference sequence). This CDR3 region has 16 residues. The sample taken for sequencing was PBMCs or T cells enriched from blood (not recorded which). The TCR sequence derives from a woman aged 18-30 years who had recovered from COVID-19. The chain combines TRBV3-1 (or the pseudogene TRBV3-2) with TRBJ2-3, with 8 bases lining up with TRBD1. CDR3 loop: CASSQDRTGWTDTQYF. Here the CDR3 DNA reads TGTGCCAGCAGCCAAGATCGGACAGGGTGGACAGATACGCAGTATTTT.